This T cell receptor beta chain appears in the sequencing data of a study of cytomegalovirus exposure and HLA in healthy donors. Study-level background: As released early, the data held approximately 80 million unique TCRs from HLA-typed donors.

A multiplex PCR was run with 60 Vbeta primers and 13 Jbeta primers. The method was immunoSEQ multiplex PCR; TCRdb's version includes in-frame clones alone and lacks a portion of them. The sample contains more than 80,000 clones, more than 60% of which appear only once. Study observations and caveats: When analyzed later, a missense DCLRE1C variant was found to be linked to TCR beta V- and J-gene trimming. Cytomegalovirus-associated status was assigned to some 160 TCR beta chains.

As regards this clone: What it binds is not known.

The sequence came from a man aged 55 to 70 in good health and CMV-seronegative. What was sequenced was PBMCs.

The DNA of the CDR3 is TGCGCCAGCAGCTTGGAGCCCGGGGGGCCCTCCTACAATGAGCAGTTCTTC. Translating gives CASSLEPGGPSYNEQFF. V and J are TRBV5-1 and TRBJ2-1; TRBD2 is a possible D gene (7 bases). The germline V gene has CDR1 SGHRS and CDR2 YFSETQ. CDR3 length: 17 residues. V was shortened by 0 bases and J by 0 bases, with 13 bases between the two germline ends.